This T cell receptor beta chain appears in the sequencing data of a study of blood T cell repertoires in COVID-19. Study context: The United States, Italy and Spain supplied acute and convalescent COVID-19 samples. T cells, B-cell-depleted T cells, or PBMCs provided the cDNA or gDNA that served as material.

This clone was found a few times. Original methodology: How many nucleated cells were present was estimated from reference gene primer amplification. Repertoires were generated with immunoSEQ multiplex PCR, while TCRdb's copy carries only in-frame clones and drops some. V and J calls and clone size are given by that table; D and trimming were obtained from the DNA. The table shows some 67,000 clones, with 79% occurring only once. Germline CDR1 SGDLS, CDR2 YYNGEE. V dropped 4 bases and J dropped 7; count of bases not matched to a gene: 5. The CDR3 length is 12 residues. This sequence joins TRBV9 and TRBJ2-7; 7 bases agree with TRBD1. The source is a woman aged 60-70 years with acute or convalescent COVID-19. What was sequenced was peripheral blood. CDR3 in amino acids: CASSRTGGEQYF. CDR3 nucleotides: TGTGCCAGCAGCAGGACAGGAGGTGAGCAGTACTTC.